This entry features one TCR beta chain sequence. The specificity of this receptor is unknown. One base away there is no much larger clone; base qualities are not given. Via the germline V gene, CDR1 is SNHLY and CDR2 FYNNEI. The CDR3 holds 15 amino acids from the cysteine to the phenylalanine. The only DNA kept is the CDR3, 45 bases in frame from the first base. The trim is 2 bases for V and 3 bases for J, with a gap of 13 bases between the germline ends. Using the deep immunoSEQ assay, multiplex PCR amplified TCR CDR3 regions from genomic DNA. Extracted genomic DNA from each cell subset was spread evenly across all wells of several immunoSEQ 96-well plates, with each plate serving as a replicate. For sorted subsets, roughly 200 ng of genomic DNA, equivalent to roughly 30,000 T cell genomes, went into each replicate PCR. The purified libraries were quantified using a Qubit 3.0 fluorometer, sized with a Bioanalyzer 2100, and then quantified again using the KAPA Library Quantification kit. Each immunoSEQ 96-well plate was sequenced on its own single-read 150-cycle Illumina NextSeq 550 flow cell. As for the authors' bioinformatics: Because the immunoSEQ output held only junctional sequences and lacked quality scores, the filtering could not match the filtering applied to full-length reads. To assign V/J genes and CDR3, sequences were annotated using PyIR, a Python wrapper for IgBLAST v1.9, with IMGT germline references. Reads were filtered out if the reads had weak V/J assignments (E-value above 1e-6), no CDR3, stop codons, out-of-frame junctions, or ambiguous translated residues. A V3J clonotype was defined by an identical inferred V gene, J gene, and CDR3 amino acid sequence. Percentage overlap between repertoires was computed as shared unique clonotypes divided by the size of the smaller repertoire. RTK rarefaction, the Chao1 estimator, and Recon v2.1 estimates of unobserved clonotypes were used to assess repertoire richness. Generation probabilities for all TCRbeta clonotypes obtained by the gDNA method from a handful of donors were computed using OLGA. TCRdb limited this immuneACCESS table to in-frame rearrangements with V and J called. A share of clones is missing; checked studies link under half to unresolved V genes, and the rest is unexplained. V, J and clone size are taken as reported in that table, and D and trimming were inferred from the DNA itself. The sample table records around 2.1 million clones; under 95% of these occur just once. The ten biggest clones cover roughly 1.8% of the sample.

CD8 naive samples were obtained by positive selection for CCR7 among CD45RO-negative cells, yielding a CD45RA+CCR7+ population from which TemRA cells were excluded. The donors were healthy, HIV-negative adults with no recently reported acute infections or vaccinations. Only Caucasian adults living in Nashville, Tennessee, USA were represented among the donors. Blood was obtained by leukapheresis, after which PBMCs were separated by Ficoll-Histopaque density gradient centrifugation and cryopreserved in liquid nitrogen vapor phase. Analytical flow cytometry was used to check the purity and quantity of every magnetically sorted T cell population. Genomic DNA was isolated from every sorted fraction and measured by UV absorbance on a Nanodrop 2000c. This specimen comes from a study of shared clonotypes between healthy human individuals (TCRdb year 2020). With respect to the entire study: A couple of women and three men aged 18 to 49 years were included in the cohort. For each donor, CD4 naive and CD4 memory were each given three plates, CD8 naive was given two plates, and CD8 memory was given one plate. The study deeply sequenced blood TCR repertoires of about 5 healthy adults to estimate repertoire size and the extent of clonotype sharing between individuals. To increase sequencing depth and limit assay-specific biases, different laboratories used diverse techniques to prepare libraries and sequence TCR repertoires. Leukapheresis yielded between about 0.94 and 9.5 billion PBMCs per donor. Overall study outcomes, separate from this receptor: Pairwise subsampling led to the expectation that sequencing depth would affect the degree of clonotype sharing among donors. Naive subsets generally had larger estimated clonotype richness than memory subsets. Sharing across several donors was observed for approximately 5% of naive CD4, less than 4% of naive CD8, over 2% of memory CD4, and about 0.38% of memory CD8 clonotypes. Even with the large sequencing depth, rarefaction of the sorted-subset datasets indicated that sequencing was incomplete. Because the study included only a small number of donors, the genetic and exposure-history diversity represented was limited. Sampling was restricted to blood, and TCR repertoires in tissue are likely to differ from TCR repertoires in blood. Compared with non-shared clonotypes, the clonotypes found in all four sorted-subset donors had higher generation probabilities.

The receptor chain draws on TRBV2 and TRBJ1-1, with the D gene not confidently named. The sequence derives from a man aged 18 to 30 in good health. Some clones in this sample may be carry-over from other donors' samples. Sequencing was done on a sample of naive CD8+ T cells from PBMCs. What the cell subset or site label conveys for this sample: CD45RA+CCR7+. The DNA sequence is given as TGTGCCAGCAGTGAACCACGGGCCGGGGACACTGAAGCTTTCTTT. It is translated as CASSEPRAGDTEAFF.